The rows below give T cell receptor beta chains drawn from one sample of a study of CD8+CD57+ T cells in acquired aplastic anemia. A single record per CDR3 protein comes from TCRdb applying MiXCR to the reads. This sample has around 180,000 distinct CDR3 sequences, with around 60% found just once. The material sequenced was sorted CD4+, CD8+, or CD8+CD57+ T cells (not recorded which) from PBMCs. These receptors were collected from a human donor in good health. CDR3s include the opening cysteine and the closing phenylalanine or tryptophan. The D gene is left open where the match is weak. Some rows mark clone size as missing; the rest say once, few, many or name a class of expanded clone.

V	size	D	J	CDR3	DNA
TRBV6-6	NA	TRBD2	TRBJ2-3	CASSFQLAGDTDTQYF	TGTGCCAGCAGTTTTCAACTAGCGGGAGACACAGATACGCAGTATTTT
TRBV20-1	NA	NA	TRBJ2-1	CSARPPVTYNEQFF	TGCAGTGCTAGACCGCCTGTGACCTACAATGAGCAGTTCTTC
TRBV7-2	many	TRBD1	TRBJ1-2	CASSPGQGIGGYTF	TGTGCCAGCAGCCCGGGACAGGGGATCGGCGGCTACACCTTC
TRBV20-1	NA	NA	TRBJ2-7	CSAIQGGVAYEQYF	TGCAGTGCTATTCAGGGGGGTGTCGCCTACGAGCAGTACTTC
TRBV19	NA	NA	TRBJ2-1	CASISAGFAHEQFF	TGTGCCAGTATATCGGCGGGGTTCGCTCATGAGCAGTTCTTC
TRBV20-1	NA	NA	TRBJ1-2	CSARARVTDTGRGYTF	TGCAGTGCTAGAGCCCGGGTGACTGACACAGGACGTGGCTACACCTTC
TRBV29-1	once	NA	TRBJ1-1	CSVERGPRDRGEAFF	TGCAGCGTTGAAAGGGGACCCCGGGATCGAGGGGAAGCTTTCTTT
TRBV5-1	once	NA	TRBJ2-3	CASSLRGVGTDTQYF	TGCGCCAGCAGCTTGAGGGGGGTGGGCACAGATACGCAGTATTTT
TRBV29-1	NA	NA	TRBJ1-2	CSVLDSGIDGHGYTF	TGCAGCGTTTTAGACTCAGGGATAGATGGTCATGGCTACACCTTC
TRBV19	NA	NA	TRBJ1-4	CASSRGRGEKLFF	TGTGCCAGTAGTAGGGGGAGAGGTGAAAAACTGTTTTTT
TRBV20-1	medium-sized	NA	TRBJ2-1	CSAKLGLSYNEQFF	TGCAGTGCTAAACTAGGACTCTCCTACAATGAGCAGTTCTTC
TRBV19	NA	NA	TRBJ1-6	CASSGTKLGRAYNSPLHF	TGTGCCAGTAGTGGAACGAAATTGGGACGGGCTTATAATTCACCCCTCCACTTT
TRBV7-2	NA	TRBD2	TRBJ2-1	CASSLTSGPPTF	TGTGCCAGCAGCTTAACTAGCGGGCCCCCTACCTTC
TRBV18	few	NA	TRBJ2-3	CASSPRTRADTQYF	TGTGCCAGCTCACCGCGGACTCGCGCAGATACGCAGTATTTT
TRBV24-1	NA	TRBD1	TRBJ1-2	CATSDSDRVVGYTF	TGTGCCACCAGTGATTCGGACAGGGTGGTCGGCTACACCTTC
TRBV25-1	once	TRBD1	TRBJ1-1	CASSWTGSSNTEAFF	TGTGCCAGCAGTTGGACAGGATCTTCGAACACTGAAGCTTTCTTT
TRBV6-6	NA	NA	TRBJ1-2	CASSYKAGGPGTF	TGTGCCAGCAGCTACAAAGCAGGTGGCCCGGGGACCTTC
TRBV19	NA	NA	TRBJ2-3	CASSNDLKPGDTQYF	TGTGCCAGCAGTAACGACCTTAAACCCGGAGATACGCAGTATTTT
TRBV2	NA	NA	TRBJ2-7	CASRTPSRSGSYEQYF	TGTGCCAGCAGGACTCCCTCCCGGAGTGGGTCCTACGAGCAGTACTTC
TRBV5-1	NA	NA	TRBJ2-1	CASSLRQIKDEQFF	TGCGCCAGCAGCTTGAGACAGATTAAGGATGAGCAGTTCTTC
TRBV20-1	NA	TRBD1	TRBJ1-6	CSARVPGQVNSPPHF	TGCAGTGCTAGAGTCCCGGGACAGGTTAATTCACCCCCCCACTTT
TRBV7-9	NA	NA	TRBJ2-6	CASSATAAGANVLTF	TGTGCCAGCAGCGCAACAGCGGCTGGGGCCAACGTCCTGACTTTC
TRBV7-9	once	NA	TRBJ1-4	CASSFNEKLFF	TGTGCCAGCAGTTTCAATGAAAAACTGTTTTTT
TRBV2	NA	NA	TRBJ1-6	CASHRQVGSPLHF	TGTGCCAGCCATAGACAGGTTGGTTCACCCCTCCACTTT
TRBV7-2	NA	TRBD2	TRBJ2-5	CASSLAGGRSGETQYF	TGTGCCAGCAGTCTAGCGGGGGGGCGGTCAGGAGAGACCCAGTACTTC
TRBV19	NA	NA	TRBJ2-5	CATKDTVETQYF	TGTGCCACCAAGGACACCGTCGAGACCCAGTACTTC